A selection of T cell receptor beta chains follows, all from one sample in a study of shared clonotypes between healthy human individuals. Libraries were prepared by immunoSEQ multiplex PCR; TCRdb keeps only in-frame clonotypes and omits some of them. The sample carries roughly 2,000,000 clones, around 93% recorded once. The sequenced material came from naive CD8+ T cells from PBMCs. The receptors were gathered from a man younger than 35 in good health. Some clones in this sample may be carry-over from other donors' samples. CDR3s include the opening cysteine and the closing phenylalanine or tryptophan. D genes are given only for firm matches. Expanded clones are given a class, and other clones once, few, many or no size at all.

size	V	D	J	CDR3	DNA
few	TRBV20-1	NA	TRBJ1-4	CSAREGKLFF	TGCAGTGCTAGAGAGGGGAAACTGTTTTTT
NA	TRBV2	NA	TRBJ1-2	CASTEYVGRGNYGYTF	TGTGCCAGCACGGAGTATGTCGGGCGAGGAAACTATGGCTACACCTTC
NA	TRBV11-2	NA	TRBJ1-2	CASSPSPGYGYTF	TGTGCCAGCAGCCCCTCACCCGGTTATGGCTACACCTTC
NA	TRBV21-1	NA	TRBJ1-2	CASSKGSPNYGYTF	TGTGCCAGCAGCAAGGGCAGCCCCAACTATGGCTACACCTTC
once	TRBV27	NA	TRBJ1-1	CASSPRGYTEAFF	TGTGCCAGCAGTCCCAGGGGCTACACTGAAGCTTTCTTT
NA	TRBV11-2	NA	TRBJ1-1	CASSLTHHTEAFF	TGTGCCAGCAGCTTGACACATCACACTGAAGCTTTCTTT
NA	TRBV28	TRBD1	TRBJ2-2	CASSLWTGANTGELFF	TGTGCCAGCAGTTTGTGGACAGGGGCGAACACCGGGGAGCTGTTTTTT
NA	TRBV19	NA	TRBJ1-3	CASSMAALSGNTIYF	TGTGCCAGTAGTATGGCAGCACTCTCTGGAAACACCATATATTTT
NA	TRBV27	NA	TRBJ1-1	CASSWRTDVNTEAFF	TGTGCCAGCAGCTGGAGGACGGACGTGAACACTGAAGCTTTCTTT
NA	TRBV11-2	NA	TRBJ2-7	CASSPLGGPAGHEQYF	TGTGCCAGCAGCCCCCTCGGGGGACCCGCTGGCCACGAGCAGTACTTC
NA	TRBV10-3	TRBD1	TRBJ1-2	CAISLQTGISNYGYTF	TGTGCCATCAGTCTTCAGACAGGGATTTCTAACTATGGCTACACCTTC
NA	TRBV5-4	NA	TRBJ2-7	CASGENEQYF	TGTGCCAGCGGTGAAAACGAGCAGTACTTC
NA	TRBV4-1	TRBD1	TRBJ2-6	CASSQLTGGDGANVLTF	TGCGCCAGCAGCCAACTAACAGGGGGCGATGGGGCCAACGTCCTGACTTTC
once	TRBV19	TRBD2	TRBJ2-1	CASSTRLAGGRNEQFF	TGTGCCAGTAGTACGCGCCTAGCGGGAGGGCGAAATGAGCAGTTCTTC
once	TRBV19	NA	TRBJ1-5	CASSIGAQPQHF	TGTGCCAGTAGTATAGGAGCTCAGCCCCAGCATTTT
NA	TRBV9	NA	TRBJ2-5	CASSSNQETQYF	TGTGCCAGCAGCTCGAACCAAGAGACCCAGTACTTC
NA	TRBV5-1	NA	TRBJ2-2	CASSLAGVQGGGELFF	TGCGCCAGCAGCTTGGCGGGAGTCCAAGGGGGCGGGGAGCTGTTTTTT
once	TRBV27	TRBD2	TRBJ2-7	CASRAFLAGGPFSDEQYF	TGTGCCAGCAGAGCCTTTCTAGCGGGAGGTCCCTTTTCGGACGAGCAGTACTTC
NA	TRBV6-5	TRBD1	TRBJ2-7	CASSYTARGYGYEQYF	TGTGCCAGCAGTTACACCGCCAGGGGGTATGGTTACGAGCAGTACTTC
NA	TRBV10-3	NA	TRBJ1-5	CAISESPESSFPQHF	TGTGCCATCAGTGAGTCCCCAGAATCTTCCTTTCCCCAGCATTTT
NA	TRBV5-6	NA	TRBJ1-2	CASSMGSNYGYTF	TGTGCCAGCAGCATGGGTAGCAACTATGGCTACACCTTC
NA	TRBV27	TRBD2	TRBJ2-1	CASSAKKGLVGNEQFF	TGTGCCAGCAGTGCTAAGAAGGGACTAGTTGGCAATGAGCAGTTCTTC
NA	TRBV7-9	NA	TRBJ2-7	CASSLAKTVHRAYEQYF	TGTGCCAGCAGCTTAGCAAAAACGGTACACCGAGCCTACGAGCAGTACTTC
NA	TRBV19	NA	TRBJ2-1	CASSFSGSGESWGEQFF	TGTGCCAGTAGTTTCTCAGGGTCTGGGGAGAGCTGGGGTGAGCAGTTCTTC
NA	TRBV7-9	NA	TRBJ1-2	CASSFSGEPDYGYTF	TGTGCCAGCAGCTTCTCGGGGGAACCGGACTATGGCTACACCTTC
NA	TRBV19	NA	TRBJ1-3	CASIGLWGLGNTIYF	TGTGCCAGTATCGGACTCTGGGGGCTCGGAAACACCATATATTTT
NA	TRBV28	TRBD2	TRBJ2-2	CASSLLAGGTGELFF	TGTGCCAGCAGTTTGTTAGCGGGAGGTACCGGGGAGCTGTTTTTT
NA	TRBV27	TRBD1	TRBJ1-1	CASSPTQTGLNEAFF	TGTGCCAGCAGTCCTACCCAGACAGGGTTGAATGAAGCTTTCTTT
NA	TRBV28	NA	TRBJ2-7	CASSSILLVRDHQRVSYEQYF	TGTGCCAGCAGTTCGATACTTCTCGTCCGGGACCACCAAAGAGTGTCCTACGAGCAGTACTTC
NA	TRBV7-2	TRBD2	TRBJ2-7	CASSFFGGKSSYEQYF	TGTGCCAGCAGCTTCTTCGGGGGGAAGAGCTCCTACGAGCAGTACTTC
few	TRBV6-5	NA	TRBJ1-1	CASSYGFGPEAFF	TGTGCCAGCAGTTACGGATTCGGTCCTGAAGCTTTCTTT
once	TRBV7-9	NA	TRBJ2-6	CASSLAGANVLTF	TGTGCCAGCAGCTTAGCTGGGGCCAACGTCCTGACTTTC
NA	TRBV9	TRBD1	TRBJ2-5	CASSVESGRGETQYF	TGTGCCAGCAGCGTAGAAAGTGGCAGGGGGGAGACCCAGTACTTC
NA	TRBV7-9	NA	TRBJ2-3	CASSTRAFPSTDTQYF	TGTGCCAGCAGCACCAGGGCCTTTCCTAGCACAGATACGCAGTATTTT
NA	TRBV4-2	TRBD1	TRBJ2-7	CASSQGRQGAYEQYF	TGTGCCAGCAGCCAAGGCAGACAGGGGGCGTACGAGCAGTACTTC
NA	TRBV27	NA	TRBJ2-1	CASSFIPDSYNEQFF	TGTGCCAGCAGTTTCATTCCGGATTCCTACAATGAGCAGTTCTTC
NA	TRBV9	NA	TRBJ2-7	CASSVGGGREGEQYF	TGTGCCAGCAGCGTAGGGGGCGGTCGGGAAGGCGAGCAGTACTTC
NA	TRBV28	TRBD1	TRBJ2-5	CASSWDRPRQETQYF	TGTGCCAGCAGTTGGGACAGGCCACGCCAAGAGACCCAGTACTTC
NA	TRBV19	NA	TRBJ2-7	CASSIAGDGSYEQYF	TGTGCCAGTAGTATAGCGGGGGACGGCTCCTACGAGCAGTACTTC
NA	TRBV27	TRBD1	TRBJ2-7	CASSLSGDRGTTAYEQYF	TGTGCCAGCAGTTTATCGGGGGACAGGGGAACCACGGCCTACGAGCAGTACTTC
NA	TRBV27	NA	TRBJ1-2	CASSLFPGAALSDYGYTF	TGTGCCAGCAGTTTATTCCCGGGCGCCGCCCTTTCAGACTATGGCTACACCTTC
NA	TRBV5-1	NA	TRBJ2-7	CASSYPGQAYEQYF	TGCGCCAGCAGCTACCCGGGACAAGCCTACGAGCAGTACTTC
NA	TRBV29-1	TRBD1	TRBJ2-7	CSVLTGGGYEQYF	TGCAGCGTCCTGACAGGGGGCGGCTACGAGCAGTACTTC
NA	TRBV27	NA	TRBJ2-3	CASSPRVGGTDTQYF	TGTGCCAGCAGTCCCCGGGTAGGGGGCACAGATACGCAGTATTTT
NA	TRBV19	TRBD2	TRBJ2-2	CASTRRREGHTGELFF	TGTGCCAGTACCAGAAGGCGGGAGGGCCACACCGGGGAGCTGTTTTTT
NA	TRBV11-2	TRBD2	TRBJ2-1	CASSSRTSLNEQFF	TGTGCCAGCAGCTCCCGGACTAGCCTAAATGAGCAGTTCTTC
NA	TRBV25-1	NA	TRBJ2-1	CASSEWGQSYNEQFF	TGTGCCAGCAGTGAATGGGGTCAGTCCTACAATGAGCAGTTCTTC
NA	TRBV12-5	TRBD1	TRBJ1-2	CASGLVGPTGEGVGYTF	TGTGCTAGTGGTTTGGTAGGGCCGACAGGGGAGGGTGTGGGCTACACCTTC
NA	TRBV6-5	TRBD2	TRBJ2-1	CASSPGRLSYNEQFF	TGTGCCAGTAGCCCCGGGAGGCTCTCCTACAATGAGCAGTTCTTC
NA	TRBV4-3	TRBD2	TRBJ2-2	CASSQDPGLLNTGELFF	TGCGCCAGCAGCCAAGACCCGGGACTACTGAACACCGGGGAGCTGTTTTTT
NA	TRBV19	TRBD1	TRBJ2-7	CASSATIGQGTYEQYF	TGTGCCAGTAGTGCCACCATCGGACAGGGGACCTACGAGCAGTACTTC
NA	TRBV19	NA	TRBJ2-7	CASSMVDYDEQYF	TGTGCCAGTAGTATGGTAGATTACGACGAGCAGTACTTC
NA	TRBV28	TRBD2	TRBJ2-2	CASSLNALWREGRVTGELFF	TGTGCCAGCAGTTTAAATGCCCTCTGGCGGGAGGGCCGTGTCACCGGGGAGCTGTTTTTT
NA	TRBV27	TRBD2	TRBJ2-3	CASSLLAGADTQYF	TGTGCCAGCAGCCTACTAGCGGGAGCAGATACGCAGTATTTT
once	TRBV11-2	TRBD1	TRBJ2-1	CASSLTGVEQFF	TGTGCCAGCAGCTTAACAGGGGTTGAGCAGTTCTTC